This T cell receptor (beta chain) stems from a study of OX40 agonist ivuxolimab in advanced cancers. The protocol was immunoSEQ multiplex PCR, while the TCRdb copy is restricted to in-frame clones and leaves out a portion. The sample has around 66,000 clones, roughly 85% seen once. The ends were cut back, 3 bases at V and 10 bases at J, with 10 bases in the middle. CDR1 MGHDK and CDR2 SYGVNS come from the germline V gene. The length of the CDR3 is 13 residues. Sampling of blood occurred at baseline, cycle 4 day 1, and cycle 7 day 1. The genes are TRBV25-1 and TRBJ1-6; a possible D gene is TRBD1 (5 bases). The material sequenced was CD4+ or CD8+ T cells sorted from blood, taken in a trial of the OX40 agonist ivuxolimab. The receptor was derived from an adult with an advanced solid tumor such as melanoma, head and neck, liver or kidney cancer. The CDR3 sequence: CASSDRDGSPLHF. DNA of the CDR3: TGTGCCAGCAGTGACAGGGACGGATCACCCCTCCACTTT.